The 5 T cell receptor beta chains below all came from one sample that was sequenced in a study of vaccination effects on CD4 cells after COVID-19. The culture ran for 9 to 11 days, and then CD4+ T cells were isolated. The vaccine given was either BNT162b2 or mRNA-1273, in two doses. What these receptors recognize is not known. Some clones are missing from TCRdb's copy, which holds only in-frame ones; the method was immunoSEQ multiplex PCR. In the table there are tens of thousands of clones, about 62% of which are singletons. Sequenced here: CD4+ T cells from PBMCs cultured without peptide, sampled after COVID-19 vaccination. The receptors originated from a human donor who received a COVID-19 vaccine.

This chain joins TRBV6-5 and TRBJ2-5; TRBD1 agrees at 7 bases. V lost 6 bases, J lost 3 bases, and 7 bases stayed unmatched. CDR1 is MNHEY, CDR2 SVGAGI, per germline. The CDR3 contains 14 residues. CDR3 DNA: TGTGCCAGCAGGGCCGGGACAGCCAAAGAGACCCAGTACTTC. This sequence encodes CASRAGTAKETQYF.

The genes are TRBV11-2 and TRBJ2-7; D is undetermined. Germline V CDR1 and CDR2: SGHAT, FQNNGV. V lost 1 base and J lost 1, with 5 bases in between. CDR3 length equals 13 residues. The CDR3 bases are TGTGCCAGCAGCTTAGGCGGATCCTACGAGCAGTACTTC. Residues: CASSLGGSYEQYF.

Worth noting for this clone: The sample has other DNA sequences that encode this CDR3 too. V gene TRBV3-1 (or the pseudogene TRBV3-2) combines with J gene TRBJ1-2; unclear D gene. Germline CDR1 is LGHDT and CDR2 is YNNKEL (reference sequence). Trimming took 1 base from V and 2 from J, leaving 2 bases between them. This CDR3 has 12 residues. The CDR3 protein is CASSQVNYGYTF. CDR3 nucleotide sequence: TGTGCCAGCAGCCAAGTAAACTATGGCTACACCTTC.

The rearrangement joins TRBV10-1 to TRBJ2-6; D uncertain. The CDR3 has 13 amino acids. V was cut by 0 bases and J by 3 bases, with 0 bases left in between. The V gene's germline CDR1 is WNHNN and CDR2 SYGVQD (reference sequence). The CDR3 sequence is CASSESGANVLTF. CDR3 DNA: TGCGCCAGCAGTGAGTCTGGGGCCAACGTCCTGACTTTC.

V and J are TRBV3-1 (or the pseudogene TRBV3-2) and TRBJ1-1; weak D call: TRBD1 (6 bases). The CDR3 consists of 12 residues. V was cut by 5 bases and J by 7 bases, with 11 bases left in between. Germline V gene sequence: CDR1 LGHDT, CDR2 YNNKEL (reference sequence). The CDR3 protein is CASSTEGHEAFF. The CDR3, as DNA: TGTGCCAGCAGCACCGAGGGACATGAAGCTTTCTTT.